This T cell receptor (beta chain) originates from a study of identical twins. The CDR3 has 15 amino acids. V lost 8 bases, J lost 2 bases, and 6 bases stayed unmatched. CDR1 is MGHDK and CDR2 is SYGVNS in the germline V gene. This clonotype was seen many times. No donor was unhealthy or non-Caucasian. MiXCR, run by TCRdb on the 5' RACE reads, gives a single entry per CDR3 protein. This table has 400,000 to 650,000 distinct CDR3 sequences, 22% appearing once. The same sample was also used in a study of T cells expressing NK-cell markers. That source reports: Sequencing of TCR beta repertoires drew on sorted CD3+CD56+NKG2C+, CD3+CD56+NKG2C- and CD3+CD56-NKG2C+ T cells. The leading position in the CD3+CD56-NKG2C+ fraction of several donors also went to these clonotypes.

This TCR was recovered from a woman between 18 and 29 years old in good health. Sequenced input: CD4+ T cells sorted from blood. The V and J genes are TRBV25-1 and TRBJ1-5, with 10 bases that match TRBD1. DNA for the CDR3: TGTGCCAGCTCCGCGGGGACAGGGGGCAATCAGCCCCAGCATTTT. This encodes CASSAGTGGNQPQHF.